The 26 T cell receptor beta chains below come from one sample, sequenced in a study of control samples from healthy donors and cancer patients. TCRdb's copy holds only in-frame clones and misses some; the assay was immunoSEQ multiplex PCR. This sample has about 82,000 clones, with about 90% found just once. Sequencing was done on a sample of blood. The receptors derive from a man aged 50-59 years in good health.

In nucleotides, the CDR3 is TGTGCCAGCAGCAGACTAGCGGGAGGGCCCGGGGAGCTGTTTTTT. It encodes CASSRLAGGPGELFF. This chain connects TRBV5-5 to TRBJ2-2; 14 bases line up with TRBD2. This CDR3 has 15 residues. Germline values: CDR1 SGHKS, CDR2 YYEKEE (reference sequence). J lost 6 bases, V lost 4 bases, and 2 bases had no gene match. Variable domain in full (rest from reference TRBV5-5 and TRBJ2-2): DAGVTQSPTHLIKTRGQQVTLRCSPISGHKSVSWYQQVLGQGPQFIFQYYEKEERGRGNFPDRFSARQFPNYSSELNVNALLLGDSALYLCASSRLAGGPGELFFGEGSRLTVL.

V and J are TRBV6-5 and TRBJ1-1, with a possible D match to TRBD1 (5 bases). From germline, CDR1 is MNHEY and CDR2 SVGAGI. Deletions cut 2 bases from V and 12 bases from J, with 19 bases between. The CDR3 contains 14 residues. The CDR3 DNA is TGTGCCAGCAGTTACCGCCGGGGACCGCAAAGGACTTTCTTT. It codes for CASSYRRGPQRTFF.

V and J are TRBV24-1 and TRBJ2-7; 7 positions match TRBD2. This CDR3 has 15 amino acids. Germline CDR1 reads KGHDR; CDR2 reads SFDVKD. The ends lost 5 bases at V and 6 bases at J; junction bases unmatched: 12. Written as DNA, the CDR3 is TGTGCCACCAGTGCCTCCGGGGGGTATGGAGCCGAGCAGTACTTC. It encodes CATSASGGYGAEQYF.

CDR3 sequence reads: CASSSIDGSKQYF. CDR3 in DNA: TGTGCCAGCAGTTCAATAGACGGCTCGAAGCAGTACTTC. This chain connects TRBV7-9 to TRBJ2-7; D gene ambiguous. The CDR3 runs 13 residues. V was clipped by 6 bases and J by 8 bases, with 17 bases between them. Germline V gives CDR1 SEHNR, CDR2 FQNEAQ (reference sequence).

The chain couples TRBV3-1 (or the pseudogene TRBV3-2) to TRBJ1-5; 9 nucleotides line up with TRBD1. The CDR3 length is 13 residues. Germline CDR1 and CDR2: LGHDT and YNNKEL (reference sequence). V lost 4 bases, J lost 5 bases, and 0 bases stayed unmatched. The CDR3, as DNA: TGTGCCAGCAGCCGGGACAGGGATCAGCCCCAGCATTTT. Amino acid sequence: CASSRDRDQPQHF.

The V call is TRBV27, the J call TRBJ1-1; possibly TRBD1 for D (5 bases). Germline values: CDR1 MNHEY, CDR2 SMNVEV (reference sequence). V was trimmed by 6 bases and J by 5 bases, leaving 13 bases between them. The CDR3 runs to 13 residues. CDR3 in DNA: TGTGCCAGCAGCTACAACAGGATTACTGAAGCTTTCTTT. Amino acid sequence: CASSYNRITEAFF.

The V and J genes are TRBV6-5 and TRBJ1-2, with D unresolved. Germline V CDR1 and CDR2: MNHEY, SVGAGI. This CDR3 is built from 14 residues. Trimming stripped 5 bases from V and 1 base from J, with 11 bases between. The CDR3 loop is CASSPRMGNYGYTF. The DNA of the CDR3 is TGTGCCAGCAGTCCCCGGATGGGTAACTATGGCTACACCTTC.

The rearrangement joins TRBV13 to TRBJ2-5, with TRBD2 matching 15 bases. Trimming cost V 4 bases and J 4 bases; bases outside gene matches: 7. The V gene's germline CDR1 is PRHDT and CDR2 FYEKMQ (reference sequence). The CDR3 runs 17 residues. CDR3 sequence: CASSSEGLAGGRETQYF. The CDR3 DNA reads TGTGCCAGCAGCTCAGAGGGACTAGCGGGGGGAAGAGAGACCCAGTACTTC.

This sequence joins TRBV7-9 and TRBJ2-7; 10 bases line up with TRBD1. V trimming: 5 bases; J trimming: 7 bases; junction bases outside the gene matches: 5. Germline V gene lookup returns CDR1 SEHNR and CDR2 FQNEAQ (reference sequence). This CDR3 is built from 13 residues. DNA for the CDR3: TGTGCCAGCAGCCTGACAGGGGGCTGGGAGCAGTACTTC. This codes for CASSLTGGWEQYF.

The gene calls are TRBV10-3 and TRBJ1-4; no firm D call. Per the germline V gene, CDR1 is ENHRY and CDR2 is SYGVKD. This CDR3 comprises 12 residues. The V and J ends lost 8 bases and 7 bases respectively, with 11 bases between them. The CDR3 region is CAISPESEKLFF. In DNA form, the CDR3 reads TGTGCCATCTCACCCGAGAGTGAAAAACTGTTTTTT.

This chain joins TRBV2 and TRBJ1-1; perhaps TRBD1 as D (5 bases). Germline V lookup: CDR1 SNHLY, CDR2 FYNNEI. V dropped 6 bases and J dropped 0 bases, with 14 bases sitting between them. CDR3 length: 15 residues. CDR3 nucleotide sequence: TGTGCCAGCAGGGAGGCAGGGCTGGTGAACACTGAAGCTTTCTTT. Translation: CASREAGLVNTEAFF.

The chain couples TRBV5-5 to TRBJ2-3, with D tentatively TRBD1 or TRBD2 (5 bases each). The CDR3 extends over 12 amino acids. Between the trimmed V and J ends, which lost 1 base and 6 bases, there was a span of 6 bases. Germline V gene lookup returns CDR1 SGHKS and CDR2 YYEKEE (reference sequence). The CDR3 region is CASSLWGDTQYF. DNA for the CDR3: TGTGCCAGCAGCTTGTGGGGGGATACGCAGTATTTT.

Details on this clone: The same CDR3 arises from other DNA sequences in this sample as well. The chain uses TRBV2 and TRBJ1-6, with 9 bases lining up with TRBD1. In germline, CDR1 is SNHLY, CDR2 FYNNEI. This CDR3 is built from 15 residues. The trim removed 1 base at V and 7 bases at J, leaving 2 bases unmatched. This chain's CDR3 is CASSEEGTGNSPLHF. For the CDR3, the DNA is TGTGCCAGCAGTGAAGAAGGGACAGGGAATTCACCCCTCCACTTT.

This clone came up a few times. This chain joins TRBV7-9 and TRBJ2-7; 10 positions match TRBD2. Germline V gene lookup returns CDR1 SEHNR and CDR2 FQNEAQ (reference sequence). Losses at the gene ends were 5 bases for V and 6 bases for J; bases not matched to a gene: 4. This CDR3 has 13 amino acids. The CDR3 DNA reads TGTGCCAGCAGCAAGGGGACTAGCGCCGAGCAGTACTTC. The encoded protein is CASSKGTSAEQYF. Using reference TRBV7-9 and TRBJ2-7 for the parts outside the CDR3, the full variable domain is DTGVSQNPRHKITKRGQNVTFRCDPISEHNRLYWYRQTLGQGPEFLTYFQNEAQLEKSRLLSDRFSAERPKGSFSTLEIQRTEQGDSAMYLCASSKGTSAEQYFGPGTRLTVT.

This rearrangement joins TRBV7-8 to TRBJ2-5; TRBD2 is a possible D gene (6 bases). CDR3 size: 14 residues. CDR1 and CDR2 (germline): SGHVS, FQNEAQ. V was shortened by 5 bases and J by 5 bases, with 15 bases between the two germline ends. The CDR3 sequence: CASSVRLVDETQYF. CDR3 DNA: TGTGCCAGCAGCGTAAGACTAGTAGACGAGACCCAGTACTTC.

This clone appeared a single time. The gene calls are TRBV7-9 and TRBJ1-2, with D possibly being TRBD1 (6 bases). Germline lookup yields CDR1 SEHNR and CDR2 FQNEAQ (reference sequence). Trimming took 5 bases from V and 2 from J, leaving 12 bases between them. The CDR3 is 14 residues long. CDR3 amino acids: CASSAAGGNYGYTF. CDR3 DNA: TGTGCCAGCAGCGCGGCGGGGGGCAACTATGGCTACACCTTC.

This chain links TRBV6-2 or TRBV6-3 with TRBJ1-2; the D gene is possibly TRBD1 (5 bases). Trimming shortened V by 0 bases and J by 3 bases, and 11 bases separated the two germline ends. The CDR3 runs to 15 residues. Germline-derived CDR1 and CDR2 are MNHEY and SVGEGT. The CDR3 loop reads CASSYSQGRDYGYTF. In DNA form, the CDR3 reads TGTGCCAGCAGTTACTCCCAGGGCCGGGACTATGGCTACACCTTC.

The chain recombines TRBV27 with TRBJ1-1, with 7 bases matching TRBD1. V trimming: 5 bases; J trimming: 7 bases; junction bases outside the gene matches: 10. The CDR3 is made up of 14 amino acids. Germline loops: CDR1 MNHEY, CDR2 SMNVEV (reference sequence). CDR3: CASSPIDREFEAFF. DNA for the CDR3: TGTGCCAGCAGTCCAATAGACAGGGAATTTGAAGCTTTCTTT.

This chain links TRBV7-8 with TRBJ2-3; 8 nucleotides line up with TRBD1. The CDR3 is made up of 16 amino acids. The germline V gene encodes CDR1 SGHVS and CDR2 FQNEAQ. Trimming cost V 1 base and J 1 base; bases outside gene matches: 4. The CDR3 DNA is TGTGCCAGCAGCTTAGTCACCAGGGGGCGCACAGATACGCAGTATTTT. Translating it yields CASSLVTRGRTDTQYF. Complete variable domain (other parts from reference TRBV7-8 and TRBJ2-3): GAGVSQSPRYKVAKRGQDVALRCDPISGHVSLFWYQQALGQGPEFLTYFQNEAQLDKSGLPSDRFFAERPEGSVSTLKIQRTQQEDSAVYLCASSLVTRGRTDTQYFGPGTRLTVL.

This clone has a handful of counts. CDR3 sequence reads: CSASNSDRGYYEQYF. The DNA for the CDR3 is TGCAGTGCTAGTAACTCGGACAGGGGTTACTACGAGCAGTACTTC. This chain links TRBV20-1 with TRBJ2-7; TRBD1 matches 9 bases. The germline V gene encodes CDR1 DFQATT and CDR2 SNEGSKA (reference sequence). The ends lost 3 bases at V and 3 bases at J; junction bases unmatched: 9. The CDR3 is made up of 15 amino acids.

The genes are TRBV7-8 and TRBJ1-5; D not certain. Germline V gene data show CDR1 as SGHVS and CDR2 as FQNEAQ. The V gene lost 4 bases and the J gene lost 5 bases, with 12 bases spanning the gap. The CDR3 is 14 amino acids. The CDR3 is CASSYGNGDQPQHF. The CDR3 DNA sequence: TGTGCCAGCAGCTATGGAAATGGAGATCAGCCCCAGCATTTT.

CDR3 nucleotides: TGTGCCAGCAGCCGCCAAGAGACCCAGTACTTC. Its protein product is CASSRQETQYF. This chain connects TRBV4-2 to TRBJ2-5; unclear D gene. The CDR3 length is 11 residues. The V end was cut by 4 bases, the J end by 1 base, with 1 base between. Germline V CDR1 and CDR2: LGHNA, YNFKEQ.

In nucleotides, the CDR3 is TGTGCCAGCAGCTTTAGTGGACCCAATCAGCCCCAGCATTTT. This gives the protein CASSFSGPNQPQHF. The chain joins TRBV5-6 to TRBJ1-5, with D unresolved. The CDR3 covers 14 residues. Between the trimmed V and J ends, which lost 2 bases and 3 bases, there was a span of 9 bases. CDR1 and CDR2 from the germline V gene are SGHDT and YYEEEE.

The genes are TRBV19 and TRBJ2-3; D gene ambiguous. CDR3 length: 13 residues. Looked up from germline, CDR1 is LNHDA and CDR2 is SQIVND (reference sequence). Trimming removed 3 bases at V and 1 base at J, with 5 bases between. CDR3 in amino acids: CASSIGGTDTQYF. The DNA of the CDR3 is TGTGCCAGTAGTATTGGGGGCACAGATACGCAGTATTTT.

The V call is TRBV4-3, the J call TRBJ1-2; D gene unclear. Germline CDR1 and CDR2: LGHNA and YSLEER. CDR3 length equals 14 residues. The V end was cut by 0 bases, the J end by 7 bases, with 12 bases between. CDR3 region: CASSQETARVGYTF. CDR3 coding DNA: TGCGCCAGCAGCCAAGAGACCGCGAGGGTTGGCTACACCTTC.

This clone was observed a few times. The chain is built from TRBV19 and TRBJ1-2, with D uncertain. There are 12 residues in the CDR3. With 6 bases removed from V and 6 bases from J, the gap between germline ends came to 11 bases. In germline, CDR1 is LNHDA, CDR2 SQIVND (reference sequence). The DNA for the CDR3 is TGTGCCAGTAGCGCCGGGAACAATGGCTACACCTTC. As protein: CASSAGNNGYTF.